This T cell receptor beta chain was documented in a study of T cells after yellow fever vaccination. Study observations and caveats: High-abundance clonotypes from the bulk population could contaminate FACS-sorted repertoires. Clones that expanded after primary vaccination mostly reappeared after the booster (96% CD4, around 87% CD8).

The TCR cDNA carried a universal primer site and UMIs from 5'RACE template switching. TCRdb called the 5' RACE reads again in MiXCR, with one record for every CDR3 protein. The profile shows 110,000 to 150,000 distinct CDR3 sequences, just over 6.5% of them singletons. About this clonotype: No antigen is known for it.

The origin of this receptor is a man younger than 45 who received the YFV17D yellow fever vaccine. The sample here was CD4+ T cells sorted from PBMCs, taken 10 days after the yellow fever booster vaccination.

The CDR3 DNA sequence: TGTGCCAGCAGCAGAGTGGGCCGATCTAGCGGTAACTACGAGCAGTACTTC. Its translation is CASSRVGRSSGNYEQYF. The chain links TRBV7-2 to TRBJ2-7; 7 bases line up with TRBD2. The germline V gene has CDR1 SGHTA and CDR2 FQGNSA. This CDR3 has 17 amino acids. The V and J ends lost 5 bases and 3 bases, in that order; junction bases with no gene match: 16.